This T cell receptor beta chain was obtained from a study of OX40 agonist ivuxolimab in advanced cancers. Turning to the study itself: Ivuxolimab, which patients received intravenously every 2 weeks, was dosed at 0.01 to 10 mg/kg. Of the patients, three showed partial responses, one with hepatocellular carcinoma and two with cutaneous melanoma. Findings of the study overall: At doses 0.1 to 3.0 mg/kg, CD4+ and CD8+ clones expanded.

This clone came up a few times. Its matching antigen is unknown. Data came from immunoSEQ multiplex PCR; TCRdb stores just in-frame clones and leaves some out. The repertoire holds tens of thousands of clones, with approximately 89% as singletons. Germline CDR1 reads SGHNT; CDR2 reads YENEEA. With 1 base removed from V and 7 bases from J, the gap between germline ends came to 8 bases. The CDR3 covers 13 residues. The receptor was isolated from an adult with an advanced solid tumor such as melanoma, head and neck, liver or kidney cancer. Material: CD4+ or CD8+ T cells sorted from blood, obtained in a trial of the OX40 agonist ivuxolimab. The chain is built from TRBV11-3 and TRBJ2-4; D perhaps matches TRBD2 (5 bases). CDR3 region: CASSLGRTNIQYF. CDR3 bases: TGTGCCAGCAGCTTAGGGCGGACTAACATTCAGTACTTC.